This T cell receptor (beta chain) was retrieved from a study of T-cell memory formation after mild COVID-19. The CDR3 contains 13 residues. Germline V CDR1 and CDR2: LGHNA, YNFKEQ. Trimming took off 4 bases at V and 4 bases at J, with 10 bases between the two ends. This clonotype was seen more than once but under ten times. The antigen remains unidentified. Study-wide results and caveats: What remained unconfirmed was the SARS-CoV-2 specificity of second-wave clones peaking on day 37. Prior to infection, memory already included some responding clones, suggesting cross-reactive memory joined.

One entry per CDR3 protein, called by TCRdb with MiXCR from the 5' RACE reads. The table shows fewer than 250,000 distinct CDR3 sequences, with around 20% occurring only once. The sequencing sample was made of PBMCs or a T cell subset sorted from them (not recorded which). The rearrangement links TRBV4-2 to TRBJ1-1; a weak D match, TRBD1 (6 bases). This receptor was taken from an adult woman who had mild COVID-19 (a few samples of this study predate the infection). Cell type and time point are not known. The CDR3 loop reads CASSRTGSTEAFF. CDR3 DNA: TGTGCCAGCAGCCGAACAGGGAGCACTGAAGCTTTCTTT.